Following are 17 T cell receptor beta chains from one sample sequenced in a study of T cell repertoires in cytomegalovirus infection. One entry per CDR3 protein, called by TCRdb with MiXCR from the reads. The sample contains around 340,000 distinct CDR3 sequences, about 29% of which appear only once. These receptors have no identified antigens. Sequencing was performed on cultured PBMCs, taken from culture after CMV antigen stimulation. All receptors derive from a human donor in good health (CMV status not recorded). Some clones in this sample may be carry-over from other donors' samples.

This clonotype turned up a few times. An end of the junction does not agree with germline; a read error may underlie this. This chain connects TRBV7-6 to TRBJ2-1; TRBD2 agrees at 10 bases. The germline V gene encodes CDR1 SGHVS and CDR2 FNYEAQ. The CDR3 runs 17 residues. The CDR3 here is CASSFGLAAYYYNEQFF. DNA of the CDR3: TGTGCTAGCAGCTTCGGACTAGCGGCCTACTATTACAATGAGCAGTTCTTC.

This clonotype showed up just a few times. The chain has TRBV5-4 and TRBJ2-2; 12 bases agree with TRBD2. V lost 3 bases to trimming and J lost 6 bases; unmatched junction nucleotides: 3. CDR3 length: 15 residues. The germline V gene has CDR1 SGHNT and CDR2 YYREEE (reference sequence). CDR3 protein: CASSSTSGSAGELFF. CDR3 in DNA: TGTGCCAGCAGCTCGACTAGCGGGAGCGCCGGGGAGCTGTTTTTT.

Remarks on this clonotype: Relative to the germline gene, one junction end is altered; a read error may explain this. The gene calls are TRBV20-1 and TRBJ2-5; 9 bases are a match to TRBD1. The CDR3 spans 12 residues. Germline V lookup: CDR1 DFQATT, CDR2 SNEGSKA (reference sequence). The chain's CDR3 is CSANRDRAAEVF. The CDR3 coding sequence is TGCAGTGCAAACCGGGACAGGGCCGCCGAGGTCTTC.

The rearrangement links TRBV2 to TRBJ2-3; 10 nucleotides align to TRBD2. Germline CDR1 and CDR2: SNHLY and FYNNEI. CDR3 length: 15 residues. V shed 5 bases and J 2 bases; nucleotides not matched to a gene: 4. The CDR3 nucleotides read TGTGCCAGCAGTTATAGCGGGGGGTTCACAGATACGCAGTATTTT. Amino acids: CASSYSGGFTDTQYF. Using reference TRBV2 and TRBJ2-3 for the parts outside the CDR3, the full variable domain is EPEVTQTPSHQVTQMGQEVILRCVPISNHLYFYWYRQILGQKVEFLVSFYNNEISEKSEIFDDQFSVERPDGSNFTLKIRSTKLEDSAMYFCASSYSGGFTDTQYFGPGTRLTVL.

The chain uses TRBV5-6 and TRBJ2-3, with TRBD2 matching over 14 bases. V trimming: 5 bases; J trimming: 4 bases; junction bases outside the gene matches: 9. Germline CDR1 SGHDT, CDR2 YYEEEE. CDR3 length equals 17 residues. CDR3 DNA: TGTGCCAGCAGGGTGCCCGGGACTAGCGGGAGAGCAGATACGCAGTATTTT. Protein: CASRVPGTSGRADTQYF.

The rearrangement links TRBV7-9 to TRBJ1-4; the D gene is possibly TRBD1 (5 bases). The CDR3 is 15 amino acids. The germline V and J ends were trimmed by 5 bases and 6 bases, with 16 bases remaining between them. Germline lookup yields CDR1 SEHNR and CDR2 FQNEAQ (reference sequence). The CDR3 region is CASSRGAGQDEKLFF. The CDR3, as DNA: TGTGCCAGCAGCCGTGGGGCAGGGCAGGATGAAAAACTGTTTTTT.

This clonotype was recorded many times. CDR3 amino acids: CASSASAGAYEQYF. Here the CDR3 DNA reads TGTGCCAGCAGCGCCTCGGCGGGGGCCTACGAGCAGTACTTC. J is TRBJ2-7 and V is TRBV5-4; TRBD2 matches 7 bases. V lost 4 bases and J lost 2; bases outside the gene matches: 6. Germline lookup yields CDR1 SGHNT and CDR2 YYREEE (reference sequence). The CDR3 loop spans 14 amino acids.

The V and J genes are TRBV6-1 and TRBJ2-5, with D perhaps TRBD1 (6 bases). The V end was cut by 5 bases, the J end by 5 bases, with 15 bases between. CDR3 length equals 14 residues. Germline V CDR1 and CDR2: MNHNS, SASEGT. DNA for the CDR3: TGTGCCAGCAGTAGCACCGGGACATTGGAGACCCAGTACTTC. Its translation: CASSSTGTLETQYF.

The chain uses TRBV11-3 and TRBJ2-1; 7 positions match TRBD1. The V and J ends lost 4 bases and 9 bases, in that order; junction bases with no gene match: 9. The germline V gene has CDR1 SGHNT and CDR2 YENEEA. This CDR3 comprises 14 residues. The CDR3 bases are TGTGCCAGCAGCTCCGGACAGGCCCGGGGTGAGCAGTTCTTC. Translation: CASSSGQARGEQFF.

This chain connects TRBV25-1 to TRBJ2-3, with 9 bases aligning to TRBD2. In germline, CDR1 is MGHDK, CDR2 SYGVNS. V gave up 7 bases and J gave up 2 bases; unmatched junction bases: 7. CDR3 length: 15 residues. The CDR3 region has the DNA TGTGCCAGCACTAAGAGCGGGGGGTCCACAGATACGCAGTATTTT. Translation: CASTKSGGSTDTQYF.

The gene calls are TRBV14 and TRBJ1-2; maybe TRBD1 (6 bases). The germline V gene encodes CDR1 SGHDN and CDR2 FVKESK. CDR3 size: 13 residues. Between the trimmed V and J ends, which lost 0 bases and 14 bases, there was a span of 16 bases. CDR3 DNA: TGTGCCAGCAGCCAAGATTGGACAGCCAAACTTACCTTC. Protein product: CASSQDWTAKLTF. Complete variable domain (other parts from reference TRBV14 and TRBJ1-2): EAGVTQFPSHSVIEKGQTVTLRCDPISGHDNLYWYRRVMGKEIKFLLHFVKESKQDESGMPNNRFLAERTGGTYSTLKVQPAELEDSGVYFCASSQDWTAKLTFGSGTRLTVV.

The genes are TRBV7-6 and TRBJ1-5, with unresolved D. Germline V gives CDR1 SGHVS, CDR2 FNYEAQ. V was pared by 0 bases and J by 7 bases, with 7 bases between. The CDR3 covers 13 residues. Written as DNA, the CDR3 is TGTGCCAGCAGCTTAGCGCTCGCCCAGCCCCAGCATTTT. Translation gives CASSLALAQPQHF. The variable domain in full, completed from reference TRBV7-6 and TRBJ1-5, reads GAGVSQSPRYKVTKRGQDVALRCDPISGHVSLYWYRQALGQGPEFLTYFNYEAQQDKSGLPNDRFSAERPEGSISTLTIQRTEQRDSAMYRCASSLALAQPQHFGDGTRLSIL.

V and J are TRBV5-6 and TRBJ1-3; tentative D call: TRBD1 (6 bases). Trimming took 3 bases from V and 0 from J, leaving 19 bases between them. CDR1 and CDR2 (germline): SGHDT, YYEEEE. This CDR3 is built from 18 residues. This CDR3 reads CASSSHIGQRNSGNTIYF. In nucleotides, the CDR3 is TGTGCCAGCAGCTCTCACATTGGACAGCGGAACTCTGGAAACACCATATATTTT.

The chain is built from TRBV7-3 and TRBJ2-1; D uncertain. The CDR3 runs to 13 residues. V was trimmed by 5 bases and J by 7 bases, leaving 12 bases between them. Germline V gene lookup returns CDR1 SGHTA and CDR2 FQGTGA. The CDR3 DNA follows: TGTGCCAGCAGCGGTCCAGTGGGGAATGAGCAGTTCTTC. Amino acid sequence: CASSGPVGNEQFF.

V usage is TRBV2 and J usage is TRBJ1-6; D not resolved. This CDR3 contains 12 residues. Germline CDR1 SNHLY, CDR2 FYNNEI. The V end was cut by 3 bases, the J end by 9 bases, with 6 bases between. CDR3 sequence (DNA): TGTGCCAGCAGTGACGTGCTTTCACCCCTCCACTTT. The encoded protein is CASSDVLSPLHF.

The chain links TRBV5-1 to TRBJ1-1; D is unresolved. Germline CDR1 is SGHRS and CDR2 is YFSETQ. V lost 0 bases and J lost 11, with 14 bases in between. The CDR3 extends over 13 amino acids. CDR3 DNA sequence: TGCGCCAGCAGCTTGGACCGCTCAGGTGGGGCTTTCTTT. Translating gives CASSLDRSGGAFF.

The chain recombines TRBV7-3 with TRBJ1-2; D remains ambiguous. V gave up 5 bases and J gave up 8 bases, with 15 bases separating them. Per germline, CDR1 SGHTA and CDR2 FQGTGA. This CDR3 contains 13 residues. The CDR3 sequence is CASSDSLVRGYTF. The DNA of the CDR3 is TGTGCCAGCAGCGACTCCTTGGTGAGGGGCTACACCTTC.